The 9 T cell receptor beta chains reported below all come from one sample, sequenced in a study of shared clonotypes between healthy human individuals. The protocol was immunoSEQ multiplex PCR, while the TCRdb copy is restricted to in-frame clones and leaves out a portion. The sample records 2 million to 2.5 million clones, more than 90% being singletons. The sequencing input was naive CD4+ T cells sorted from blood. Subset indicated: CD45RA+ positively selected. These TCRs come from a man aged 18 to 29 in good health.

The chain links TRBV19 to TRBJ1-6; 7 positions agree with TRBD1. Per germline, CDR1 LNHDA and CDR2 SQIVND (reference sequence). Unmatched junction bases numbered 12, after V lost 4 bases and J lost 9 bases. The CDR3 covers 16 residues. In nucleotides, the CDR3 is TGTGCCAGTAGTACGACGGGGACAGAAGGGTCTTCACCCCTCCACTTT. Translating gives CASSTTGTEGSSPLHF.

V gene TRBV6-5 combines with J gene TRBJ1-1; D unresolved. V gave up 1 base and J gave up 10 bases, with 16 bases separating them. The length of the CDR3 is 14 residues. The germline V gene encodes CDR1 MNHEY and CDR2 SVGAGI. The CDR3 DNA reads TGTGCCAGCAGTTACTACCACGGCACTCCGAGAGCTTTCTTT. Its translation is CASSYYHGTPRAFF.

The V call is TRBV6-6, the J call TRBJ1-4, with a weak D call TRBD1 (5 bases). The CDR3 loop spans 16 amino acids. Trimming stripped 3 bases from V and 4 bases from J, with 15 bases between. The V gene's germline CDR1 is MNHNY and CDR2 SVGAGI (reference sequence). This chain's CDR3 is CASSYGATRYNEKLFF. CDR3 DNA sequence: TGTGCCAGCAGTTATGGGGCGACAAGATATAATGAAAAACTGTTTTTT.

The chain couples TRBV30 to TRBJ2-7; no clear D gene. Germline CDR1 is GTSNPN and CDR2 is SVGIG (reference sequence). The CDR3 is 14 residues long. V was trimmed by 0 bases and J by 3 bases, leaving 12 bases between them. Here the CDR3 reads CAWSVGAAGYEQYF. Here the CDR3 DNA reads TGTGCCTGGAGTGTAGGTGCGGCAGGCTACGAGCAGTACTTC.

The V and J genes are TRBV14 and TRBJ1-1; no clear D gene. Looked up from germline, CDR1 is SGHDN and CDR2 is FVKESK. The CDR3 covers 14 residues. Between the trimmed V and J ends, which lost 4 bases and 2 bases, there was a span of 11 bases. The CDR3 region has the DNA TGTGCCAGCAGCCCGGACCGCGTTAACACTGAAGCTTTCTTT. Translating it yields CASSPDRVNTEAFF.

A word on this clone: The same CDR3 also results from other DNA sequences found in this sample. The chain carries TRBV29-1 and TRBJ1-1; TRBD1 matches 7 bases. The CDR3 totals 13 residues. V shed 6 bases and J 0 bases; nucleotides not matched to a gene: 4. Germline V gene data show CDR1 as SQVTM and CDR2 as ANQGSEA. The CDR3 coding sequence is TGCAGCGTCGCGGGACAGATGAACACTGAAGCTTTCTTT. Residues: CSVAGQMNTEAFF.

The V gene is TRBV6-5, the J gene TRBJ2-2; 10 nucleotides match TRBD2. Germline CDR1 is MNHEY and CDR2 is SVGAGI. The CDR3 is 15 residues long. The ends lost 5 bases at V and 4 bases at J; junction bases unmatched: 4. In DNA, the CDR3 is TGTGCCAGCAGTCTTCTAGCGGGAGTCACCGGGGAGCTGTTTTTT. It translates to CASSLLAGVTGELFF.

As concerns this clone: Distinct nucleotide sequences in the sample also encode this CDR3. The chain has TRBV9 and TRBJ2-3; perhaps TRBD2 as D (6 bases). Trimming took 2 bases from V and 4 from J, leaving 11 bases between them. This CDR3 has 14 residues. Germline values: CDR1 SGDLS, CDR2 YYNGEE. The CDR3 DNA reads TGTGCCAGCAGCGTGGGGGGAGTGGCAGATACGCAGTATTTT. It codes for CASSVGGVADTQYF.

CDR3 region: CASSLAAGVNEQFF. The CDR3 coding sequence is TGTGCCAGCAGCCTGGCGGCGGGAGTCAATGAGCAGTTCTTC. The chain joins TRBV7-2 to TRBJ2-1, with 7 bases fitting TRBD2. The germline gives CDR1 SGHTA, CDR2 FQGNSA. This CDR3 has 14 amino acids. Trimming cost V 5 bases and J 6 bases; bases outside gene matches: 7.